This T cell receptor (beta chain) came from a study of shared clonotypes between healthy human individuals. Findings and caveats of the study: What rarefaction showed was incomplete sorted-subset sequencing despite large depth.

About this clone itself: Its antigen is currently unknown.

The CDR3 has 16 amino acids. Germline CDR1 reads SGHAT; CDR2 reads FQDESV (reference sequence). The junction had 8 bases not matched to a gene; V was cut back by 5 bases and J by 8 bases. Original processing methods: ImmunoSEQ only sent back junction sequences with no quality scores, so filtering was done differently. Here immunoSEQ multiplex PCR was the method, and the copy in TCRdb shows in-frame clones only, minus some. V and J calls and clone size follow that table, whereas D and trimming were derived from the DNA. The sample lists some 1,600,000 clones; approximately 98% were seen once. The V gene is TRBV11-1, the J gene TRBJ2-2; 13 nucleotides line up with TRBD2. The TCR was taken from a man aged 30-40 years in good health. The source material was naive CD4+ T cells sorted from blood. Indicated subset: CD45RA+ positively selected. CDR3 nucleotide sequence: TGTGCCAGCAGCGACGGACTAGCGGGAGAGGTGGGGGAGCTGTTTTTT. Protein sequence: CASSDGLAGEVGELFF.